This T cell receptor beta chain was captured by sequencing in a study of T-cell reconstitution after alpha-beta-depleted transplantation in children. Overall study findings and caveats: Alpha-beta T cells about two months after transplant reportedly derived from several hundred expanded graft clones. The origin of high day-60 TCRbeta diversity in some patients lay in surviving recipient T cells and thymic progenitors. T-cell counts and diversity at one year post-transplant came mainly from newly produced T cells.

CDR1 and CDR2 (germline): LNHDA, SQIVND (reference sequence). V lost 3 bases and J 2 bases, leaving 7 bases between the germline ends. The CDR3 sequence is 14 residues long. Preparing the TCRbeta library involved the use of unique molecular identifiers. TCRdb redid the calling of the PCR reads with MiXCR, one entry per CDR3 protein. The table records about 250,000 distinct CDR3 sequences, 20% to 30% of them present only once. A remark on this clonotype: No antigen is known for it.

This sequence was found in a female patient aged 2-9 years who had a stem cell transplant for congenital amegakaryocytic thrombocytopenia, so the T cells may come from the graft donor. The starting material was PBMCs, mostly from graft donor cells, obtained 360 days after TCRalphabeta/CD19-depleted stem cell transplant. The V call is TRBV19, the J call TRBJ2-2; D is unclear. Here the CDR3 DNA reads TGTGCCAGTAGTATCCAGACCAACACCGGGGAGCTGTTTTTT. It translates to CASSIQTNTGELFF.